This is a list of T cell receptor beta chains from one sample in a study of blood T cell repertoires in COVID-19. The protocol was immunoSEQ multiplex PCR, while the TCRdb copy is restricted to in-frame clones and leaves out a portion. Among about 200,000 clones, 80% to 90% were seen once, and the ten largest hold around 2%. Sequenced input: PBMCs or T cells enriched from blood (not recorded which). The receptors shown here come from a woman between 40 and 50 years old with acute COVID-19. Each CDR3 is given without its conserved first and last residue.

V gene,CDR3 protein
TRBV19,ASTRDTNQPQH
TRBV2,ASPPSPAMRETQY
TRBV7-9,ASSRLGGSANYGYT
TRBV2,ASSVLAGRGTGELF
TRBV6-6,ASSSVGELF
TRBV29-1,SVQQGAGGELF
TRBV5-6,ASSLAYLNTGELF
TRBV27,ASSSGRGSQAWV
TRBV7-6,ASSLGLAGRGYEQF
TRBV2,ASSEALAGGPWYEQY
TRBV7-8,ASSLEGRRANQPQH
TRBV11-2,ASSLAGHLSSYEQY
TRBV27,ASRPAGTGYGYT
TRBV3-1/TRBV3-2,ASAAWDTAQETQY
TRBV5-1,ASSGGLAGPQIQY
TRBV19,ASRAVPNNEQF
TRBV20-1,SAGGREELF
TRBV2,ASRRNRGQNYEQY
TRBV28,ASSIPRGTEAF
TRBV7-2,ASSLGEASGLSTDTQY
TRBV2,ASSARQGRAPEAF
TRBV29-1,SVQKGTGKYEQY
TRBV10-3,ATDPGLAGESHEQY
TRBV4-2,ASSQTRGGETQY
TRBV4-2,ASSPGLSGRSYEQY
TRBV3-1/TRBV3-2,ASSRRDRGLREQF
TRBV19,ASSENTNEKLF
TRBV11-2,ASSSLRGVLGNEQY
TRBV7-9,AIQGLAPSSGANVLT
TRBV4-3,ASSQRDERGEQY
TRBV7-9,ASSLKDYPYNEQF
TRBV30,AWSVWTGGGETQY
TRBV5-6,ASSLRGRVQPQH
TRBV5-4,ASSLSPFGANVLT
TRBV13,ASSTRRIQETQY
TRBV4-2,ASSQEGTGVTDTQY